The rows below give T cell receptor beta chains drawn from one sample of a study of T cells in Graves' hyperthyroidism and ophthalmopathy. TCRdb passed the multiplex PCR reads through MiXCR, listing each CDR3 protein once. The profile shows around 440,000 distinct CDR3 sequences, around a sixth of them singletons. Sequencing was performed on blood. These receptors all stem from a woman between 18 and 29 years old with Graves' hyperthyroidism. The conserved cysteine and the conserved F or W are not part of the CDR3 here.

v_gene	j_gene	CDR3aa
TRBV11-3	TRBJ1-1	ASSLGGTLTF
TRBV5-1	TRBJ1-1	ASSPQDLSSTEAF
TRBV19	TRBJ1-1	ASRSPGGPGTEAF
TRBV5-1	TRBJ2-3	ASSLTQFTDTQY
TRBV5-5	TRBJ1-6	ASSWDRGISSPLH
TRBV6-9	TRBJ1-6	ASTPLVLGNSPLH
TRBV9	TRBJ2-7	ASSPWDRDHEQY
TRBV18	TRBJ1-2	ASSPRDPVDYGYT
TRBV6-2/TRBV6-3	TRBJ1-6	ASSYSGAGPLH
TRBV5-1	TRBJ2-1	ASRIEPYNEQF
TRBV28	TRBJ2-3	ASSLGVLSTDTQY
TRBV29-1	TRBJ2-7	SVDHGRDEQY
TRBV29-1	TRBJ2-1	SVEGVSGRANNEQF
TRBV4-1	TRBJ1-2	ASSQDLRFHHPRGVTYGYT
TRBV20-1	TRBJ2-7	STSGGTTSYEQY
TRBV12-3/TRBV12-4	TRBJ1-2	ASSPDTLTPNYGYT
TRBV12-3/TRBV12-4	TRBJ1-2	ASSDPAGGTYT
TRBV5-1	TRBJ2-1	ASSLEASGANNEQF
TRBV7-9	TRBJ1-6	ASSLGGAQIAPLH
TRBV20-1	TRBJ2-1	SARQWGTGSSYNEQF
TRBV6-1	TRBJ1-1	ASSSSENTEAF
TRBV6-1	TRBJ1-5	ASRTQFDSNQPQH
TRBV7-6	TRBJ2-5	ASSIGQFETQY
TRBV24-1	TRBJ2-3	ATSAAGGLADTQY
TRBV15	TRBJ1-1	ATSRDWGGTEAF
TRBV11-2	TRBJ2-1	ASSLWGLAGPTYNEQF
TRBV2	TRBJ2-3	ASTRGRGGRISDTQY